These 14 T cell receptor beta chains came from one sample sequenced in a study of T cell repertoires in cytomegalovirus infection. TCRdb processed the reads anew with MiXCR; each CDR3 protein has one entry. The sample carries roughly 500,000 distinct CDR3 sequences, 25% to 35% recorded once. These receptors lack a known antigen. The sequences come from cultured PBMCs, collected from culture after CMV antigen stimulation. Receptors were obtained from a human donor in good health (CMV status not recorded). Some clones in this sample may be carry-over from other donors' samples.

This chain uses TRBV11-2 with TRBJ2-5; D unclear. CDR1 SGHAT and CDR2 FQNNGV come from the germline V gene. The CDR3 is 12 amino acids. Trimming removed 3 bases at V and 6 bases at J, with 8 bases between. This chain's CDR3 is CASSLMVKTQYF. Here the CDR3 DNA reads TGTGCCAGCAGCTTGATGGTAAAGACCCAGTACTTC.

This clonotype was observed many times. The chain uses TRBV7-2 and TRBJ2-3, with 7 nucleotides matching TRBD2. The CDR3 has 15 residues. V dropped 5 bases and J dropped 1; count of bases not matched to a gene: 6. Germline assignment: CDR1 SGHTA and CDR2 FQGNSA. The CDR3 spells CASSRSGIGTDTQYF. In DNA, the CDR3 is TGTGCCAGCAGCCGCAGCGGGATCGGCACAGATACGCAGTATTTT. Combining the CDR3 with reference TRBV7-2 and TRBJ2-3 gives the whole variable domain GAGVSQSPSNKVTEKGKDVELRCDPISGHTALYWYRQSLGQGLEFLIYFQGNSAPDKSGLPSDRFSAERTGGSVSTLTIQRTQQEDSAVYLCASSRSGIGTDTQYFGPGTRLTVL.

The V call is TRBV6-8, the J call TRBJ1-6; perhaps TRBD1 as D (6 bases). This CDR3 contains 16 residues. V lost 6 bases and J lost 6, with 18 bases in between. CDR1 and CDR2 from the germline V gene are MNHGY and SAAAGT. The CDR3 DNA sequence: TGTGCCAGCAGATTTCGCCCCGGGACATCTAATTCACCCCTCCACTTT. Translating gives CASRFRPGTSNSPLHF.

The chain employs TRBV19 and TRBJ2-7; 16 nucleotides match TRBD2. This CDR3 contains 16 residues. V trimming: 5 bases; J trimming: 5 bases; junction bases outside the gene matches: 6. Germline-derived CDR1 and CDR2 are LNHDA and SQIVND (reference sequence). Written as DNA, the CDR3 is TGTGCCAGTAGTCCCGGGACTAGCGGGAGGGGCCACGAGCAGTACGTC. Its translation: CASSPGTSGRGHEQYV.

This clonotype was counted at least ten times. The V and J genes are TRBV28 and TRBJ1-1; D remains unclear. Trimming shortened V by 10 bases and J by 0 bases, and 24 bases separated the two germline ends. This CDR3 region has 17 residues. Germline assignment: CDR1 MDHEN and CDR2 SYDVKM. The CDR3 bases are TGTGCCACAGAGGACCCTATTCGAAGCACCTTGAACACTGAAGCTTTCTTT. Its translation is CATEDPIRSTLNTEAFF.

V gene TRBV7-6 combines with J gene TRBJ2-6; the D call may be TRBD1 or TRBD2 (5 bases each). V was pared by 4 bases and J by 2 bases, with 12 bases between. This CDR3 is built from 16 residues. Germline CDR1 is SGHVS and CDR2 is FNYEAQ. The CDR3 sequence: CASSSTGTAGANVLTF. As DNA, the CDR3 is TGTGCCAGCAGCTCCACGGGGACCGCTGGGGCCAACGTCCTGACTTTC.

There are a few counts of this clonotype. The J gene is TRBJ2-3, the V gene TRBV10-1; 10 bases map to TRBD1. This CDR3 has 16 residues. J lost 4 bases, V lost 3 bases, and 7 bases had no gene match. CDR1 and CDR2 (germline): WNHNN, SYGVQD (reference sequence). In nucleotides, the CDR3 is TGCGCCAGCAGTGATCCGGACAGGGGGAAGGCAGATACGCAGTATTTT. It codes for CASSDPDRGKADTQYF.

The genes are TRBV6-2 or TRBV6-3 and TRBJ2-1; 9 nucleotides line up with TRBD1. After removal of 6 bases from V and 6 bases from J, the junction contained 12 bases not matched to a gene. In germline, CDR1 is MNHEY, CDR2 SVGEGT. The CDR3 totals 16 residues. The DNA for the CDR3 is TGTGCCAGCAGACCCACCGGGACAGGGACGGTCAATGAGCAGTTCTTC. Translated: CASRPTGTGTVNEQFF.

This clonotype was counted only a few times. The chain employs TRBV4-1 and TRBJ2-1; 8 positions agree with TRBD1. The CDR3 is 15 amino acids. Germline lookup yields CDR1 MGHRA and CDR2 YSYEKL. The V and J ends lost 3 bases and 6 bases, in that order; junction bases with no gene match: 7. The CDR3 region has the DNA TGCGCCAGCAGCCAGGACAGGGCTTTTGCCAATGAGCAGTTCTTC. It specifies CASSQDRAFANEQFF.

V gene TRBV6-5 combines with J gene TRBJ2-3, with 12 bases aligning to TRBD2. V lost 3 bases to trimming and J lost 2 bases; unmatched junction nucleotides: 3. Germline values: CDR1 MNHEY, CDR2 SVGAGI. The CDR3 covers 16 residues. Written as DNA, the CDR3 is TGTGCCAGCAGTTATGGACTAGCGGGACTCACAGATACGCAGTATTTT. This translates into CASSYGLAGLTDTQYF.

This clonotype is medium-sized by share. J is TRBJ2-3 and V is TRBV7-8; tentative D call: TRBD1 (6 bases). The CDR3 loop spans 16 amino acids. The germline V gene has CDR1 SGHVS and CDR2 FQNEAQ. V lost 1 base to trimming and J lost 0 bases, with 11 bases between them. Here the CDR3 DNA reads TGTGCCAGCAGCTTAGGAGCCGGGACAAGCACAGATACGCAGTATTTT. Translated: CASSLGAGTSTDTQYF.

A few counts support this clonotype. The chain has TRBV6-2 or TRBV6-3 and TRBJ2-7; D gene unclear. Trimming pared 6 bases from V and 2 bases from J, leaving 5 bases between. The CDR3 is 11 residues long. The V gene's germline CDR1 is MNHEY and CDR2 SVGEGT. This CDR3 reads CASSHPYEQYF. In DNA, the CDR3 is TGTGCCAGCAGCCACCCCTACGAGCAGTACTTC.

The V gene is TRBV29-1, the J gene TRBJ1-2; no definite D call. The germline V gene has CDR1 SQVTM and CDR2 ANQGSEA. Trimming took 2 bases from V and 0 from J, leaving 7 bases between them. CDR3 length: 13 residues. CDR3 loop: CSVERAANYGYTF. The CDR3 DNA follows: TGCAGCGTTGAAAGAGCAGCTAACTATGGCTACACCTTC.

This clonotype was counted many times. This chain joins TRBV9 and TRBJ1-5, with 8 bases fitting TRBD1. The J segment lost 7 bases and the V segment lost 2 bases, leaving 8 bases of the junction unmatched. The length of the CDR3 is 15 residues. Germline CDR1 reads SGDLS; CDR2 reads YYNGEE. The CDR3 DNA reads TGTGCCAGCAGCGTCGACCCAACAGGGGGACAGCCCCAGCATTTT. Translation gives CASSVDPTGGQPQHF. The complete variable domain, with remaining parts taken from reference TRBV9 and TRBJ1-5, reads DSGVTQTPKHLITATGQRVTLRCSPRSGDLSVYWYQQSLDQGLQFLIQYYNGEERAKGNILERFSAQQFPDLHSELNLSSLELGDSALYFCASSVDPTGGQPQHFGDGTRLSIL.